This TCR beta chain was profiled in a study of beta chain features in type 1 diabetes. Study observations and caveats: PCR might preferentially amplify shorter templates, equally in patients and controls. Highly expressing activated T cells could be over-counted with a cDNA template.

Heparinised blood was drawn once per donor, averaging approximately 0.12 L. By way of CD45RO/CCR7/CD25/CD127/CD95/CD27, the CD4+ regulatory, stem cell-like memory, central memory and naive cells were sorted. The sample holds a few counts of this clone. The antigen remains undetermined. cDNA synthesis used the whole RNA isolate, giving expressed TCRB sequences. The assay was immunoSEQ multiplex PCR, and TCRdb's table has in-frame clones only and misses some. The sample contains roughly 400,000 clones, roughly 15% of which appear only once. Germline V gene sequence: CDR1 SEHNR, CDR2 FQNEAQ (reference sequence). CDR3 length equals 17 residues. With V trimmed by 1 base and J by 0 bases, 5 bases remained unmatched.

The gene calls are TRBV7-9 and TRBJ2-1, with 8 bases matching TRBD2. The TCR was taken from a woman under 30 in good health. Sequencing was done on a sample of naive CD4+ T cells from blood. CDR3 amino acids: CASSLGLAGVSYNEQFF. The CDR3 nucleotides are TGTGCCAGCAGCTTAGGGCTAGCGGGCGTCTCCTACAATGAGCAGTTCTTC.